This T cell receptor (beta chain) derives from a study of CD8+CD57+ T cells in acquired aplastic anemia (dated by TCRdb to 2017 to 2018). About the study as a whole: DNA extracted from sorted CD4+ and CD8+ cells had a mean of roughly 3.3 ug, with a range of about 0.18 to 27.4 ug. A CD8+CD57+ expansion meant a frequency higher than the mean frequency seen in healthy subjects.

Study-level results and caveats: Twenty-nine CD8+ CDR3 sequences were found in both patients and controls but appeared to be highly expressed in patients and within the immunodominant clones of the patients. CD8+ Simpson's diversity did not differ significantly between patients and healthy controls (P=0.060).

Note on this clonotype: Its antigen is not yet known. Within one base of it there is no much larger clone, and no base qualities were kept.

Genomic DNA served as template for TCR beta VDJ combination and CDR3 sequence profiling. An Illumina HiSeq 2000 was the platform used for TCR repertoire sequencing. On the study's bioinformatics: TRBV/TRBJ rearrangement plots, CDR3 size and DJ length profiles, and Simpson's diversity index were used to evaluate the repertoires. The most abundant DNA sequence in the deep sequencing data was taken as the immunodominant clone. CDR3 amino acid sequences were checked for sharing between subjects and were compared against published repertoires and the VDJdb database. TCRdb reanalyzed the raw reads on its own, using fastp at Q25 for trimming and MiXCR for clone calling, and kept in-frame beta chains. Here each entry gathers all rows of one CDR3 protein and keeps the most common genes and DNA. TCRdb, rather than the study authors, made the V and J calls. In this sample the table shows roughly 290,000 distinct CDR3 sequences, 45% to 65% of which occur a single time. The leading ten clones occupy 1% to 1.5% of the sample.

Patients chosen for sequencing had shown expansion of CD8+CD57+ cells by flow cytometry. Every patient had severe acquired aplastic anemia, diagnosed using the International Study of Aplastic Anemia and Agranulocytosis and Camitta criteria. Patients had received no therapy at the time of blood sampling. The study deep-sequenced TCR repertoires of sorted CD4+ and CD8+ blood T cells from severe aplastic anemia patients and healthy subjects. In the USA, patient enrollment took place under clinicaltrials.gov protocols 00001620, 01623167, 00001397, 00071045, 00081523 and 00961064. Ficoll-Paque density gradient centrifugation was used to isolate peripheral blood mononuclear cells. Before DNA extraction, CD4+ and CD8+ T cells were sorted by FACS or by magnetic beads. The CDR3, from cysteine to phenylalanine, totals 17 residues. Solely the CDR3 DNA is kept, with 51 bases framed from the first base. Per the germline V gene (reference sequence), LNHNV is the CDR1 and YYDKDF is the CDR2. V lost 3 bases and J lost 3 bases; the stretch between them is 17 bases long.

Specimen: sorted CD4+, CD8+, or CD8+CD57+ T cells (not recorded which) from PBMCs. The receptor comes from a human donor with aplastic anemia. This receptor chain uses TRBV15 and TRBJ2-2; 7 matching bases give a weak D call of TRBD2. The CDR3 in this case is CATSSNPRGGYTGELFF. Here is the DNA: TGTGCCACCAGCAGTAACCCCAGGGGAGGGTACACCGGGGAGCTGTTTTTT. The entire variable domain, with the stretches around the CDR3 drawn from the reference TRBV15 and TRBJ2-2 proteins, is DAMVIQNPRYQVTQFGKPVTLSCSQTLNHNVMYWYQQKSSQAPKLLFHYYDKDFNNEADTPDNFQSRRPNTSFCFLDIRSPGLGDTAMYLCATSSNPRGGYTGELFFGEGSRLTVL.